This is a list of T cell receptor beta chains from one sample in a study of T cell changes during pregnancy in multiple sclerosis. Sequencing was performed with immunoSEQ multiplex PCR; in TCRdb, only in-frame clones are kept and a portion is missing. This sample yields 70,000 to 80,000 clones, of which less than 90% are seen a single time; over 3% belongs to the top ten. This sample comprised peripheral blood, obtained before pregnancy. The receptors come from a female donor with multiple sclerosis, enrolled in a pregnancy study. Each CDR3 is given with its conserved first and last residue. A D gene is named only where the DNA matches it firmly.

>-|TRBV13
CASIHPSLSSYNEQFF
>-|TRBV6-1
CASSVTPVGEAYEQYF
>-|TRBV2
CAGKGLRKGKETQYF
>TRBD1|TRBV27
CASSRRQGEGYEQYF
>TRBD2|TRBV6-1
CATGEGDGANVLTF
>TRBD1|TRBV28
CASRQGAGEQYF
>-|TRBV2
CASTRGAGGYAFF
>-|TRBV6-6
CASSREGRGTEAFF
>TRBD2|TRBV6-5
CASSYSRGRELFF
>TRBD1|TRBV30
CAWSGQGVSPLHF
>TRBD2|TRBV5-4
CASSYSGTKDTQYF
>-|TRBV6-5
CASRNRVGEQFF
>TRBD2|TRBV6-1
CASSGRDHNEQFF
>-|TRBV27
CASSLSSGLEAFF
>TRBD2|TRBV2
CARAGGYSGELFF
>-|TRBV5-4
CASSVEGRQAYGYTF
>-|TRBV10-3
CAISVVGGNSGYTF
>TRBD2|TRBV7-6
CASSLEGGRSYNEQFF
>-|TRBV11-3
CASSFGRGDEAFF
>-|TRBV27
CASSPYGRVAPFF
>-|TRBV10-2
CASSIRWGQRVAAFF
>-|TRBV2
CASRNETGNTEAFF
>-|TRBV30
CAWTRNTDTQYF
>-|TRBV2
CASHWGGSGSGYTF
>TRBD1|TRBV30
CAWGSQGATEAFF
>TRBD2|TRBV2
CASTETTSGSNEQYF
>TRBD1|TRBV7-9
CASRRQGASYEQYF
>TRBD1|TRBV5-5
CASSFWDREGTEAFF
>-|TRBV4-1
CASSQDKWSGAPSEQYF
>-|TRBV14
CASSPRTGRAFF
>-|TRBV6-5
CASSYGGGRGNSPLHF
>-|TRBV18
CASSPSGYNYIEQYF
>TRBD2|TRBV5-6
CASSYGLAVYNEQFF
>TRBD1|TRBV7-2
CASSLQGANTGELFF
>TRBD2|TRBV5-8
CASSLTSGSSGANVLTF
>TRBD1|TRBV27
CASSSQTGVVGTEAFF
>TRBD1|TRBV30
CAWSVTRTGGTRGVGPLHF
>-|TRBV7-8
CASSLLRITPSQETQYF
>TRBD1|TRBV19
CASSIDGTAYGYTF
>TRBD2|TRBV7-9
CASSSPTSVVYEQYF
>TRBD2|TRBV6-4
CASGRTSGDTGELFF
>-|TRBV19
CATRQVANTEAFF
>-|TRBV18
CASSPPNTPNTGELFF